A single sample gave rise to the 25 T cell receptor beta chains below, sequenced in a study of blood T cell repertoires in COVID-19. The method was immunoSEQ multiplex PCR; TCRdb's version includes in-frame clones alone and lacks a portion of them. The sample has about 98,000 clones; roughly 80% are singletons. Sequencing input: peripheral blood. Receptor source: a woman of 80 years or more with acute or convalescent COVID-19.

This chain connects TRBV6-5 to TRBJ2-7; possible D gene TRBD2, 6 bases. The ends were cut back, 7 bases at V and 2 bases at J, with 12 bases in the middle. CDR1 is MNHEY and CDR2 is SVGAGI in the germline V gene. The CDR3 is made up of 13 amino acids. CDR3 nucleotide sequence: TGTGCCAGCACCCGGGGAGGCACCTACGAGCAGTACTTC. Encoded protein: CASTRGGTYEQYF.

In regard to this clone: Other DNA sequences in this sample translate to the same CDR3. J is TRBJ2-5 and V is TRBV7-9, with TRBD2 matching over 11 bases. The CDR3 consists of 14 residues. Germline values: CDR1 SEHNR, CDR2 FQNEAQ (reference sequence). Trimming removed 6 bases from V and 5 bases from J; junction bases left unmatched: 5. The CDR3 DNA reads TGTGCCAGCAGTTCAAGGACTAGCGGGGAGACCCAGTACTTC. Residues: CASSSRTSGETQYF.

The chain recombines TRBV28 with TRBJ1-2; weak D call: TRBD1 (6 bases). V shed 6 bases and J shed 4 bases, with 15 bases lying between them. The CDR3 totals 14 residues. From germline, CDR1 is MDHEN and CDR2 SYDVKM. The CDR3 nucleotides are TGTGCCAGCAGCGGGGGGGCGCGTGGCTATGGCTACACCTTC. It codes for CASSGGARGYGYTF.

The gene calls are TRBV20-1 and TRBJ2-7, with D perhaps matching TRBD2 (5 bases). The CDR3 is 12 amino acids. V dropped 3 bases and J dropped 0 bases, with 6 bases sitting between them. CDR1 DFQATT and CDR2 SNEGSKA come from the germline V gene (reference sequence). CDR3 bases: TGCAGTGCTAGTGCGGGCTCCTACGAGCAGTACGTC. Protein product: CSASAGSYEQYV.

The chain couples TRBV6-2 or TRBV6-3 to TRBJ1-2, with D possibly TRBD1 on 6 matching bases. The V gene's germline CDR1 is MNHEY and CDR2 SVGEGT. The CDR3 is made up of 14 amino acids. Trimming took 5 bases from V and 3 from J, leaving 13 bases between them. Written as DNA, the CDR3 is TGTGCCAGCAGTCGGATAGGGGGGGACTATGGCTACACCTTC. Translation gives CASSRIGGDYGYTF.

This clone turned up a few times. The V and J genes are TRBV28 and TRBJ2-7; 8 positions match TRBD1. The CDR3 is made up of 14 amino acids. The ends lost 7 bases at V and 0 bases at J; junction bases unmatched: 5. The germline V gene encodes CDR1 MDHEN and CDR2 SYDVKM. The CDR3 coding sequence is TGTGCCAGCATCGGACAGGGCCCCTCCTACGAGCAGTACGTC. Amino acids: CASIGQGPSYEQYV.

The chain joins TRBV18 to TRBJ1-2; D is possibly TRBD1 (6 bases). This CDR3 is built from 13 residues. V was clipped by 5 bases and J by 3 bases, with 10 bases between them. Germline V gene lookup returns CDR1 KGHSH and CDR2 LQKENI. The DNA for the CDR3 is TGTGCCAGCTCAAAACAGGGCGACTATGGCTACACCTTC. It encodes CASSKQGDYGYTF.

In DNA form, the CDR3 reads TGTGCCAGCAGCCAGGGGCGTACCTATGGCTACACCTTC. Its translation is CASSQGRTYGYTF. The V and J genes are TRBV4-2 and TRBJ1-2; maybe TRBD1 (5 bases). The germline V gene has CDR1 LGHNA and CDR2 YNFKEQ. This CDR3 has 13 residues. V lost 3 bases and J lost 4, with 9 bases in between.

The chain is built from TRBV5-1 and TRBJ2-7; the D gene is possibly TRBD1 (6 bases). The V gene lost 3 bases and the J gene lost 2 bases, with 9 bases spanning the gap. Germline V gene data show CDR1 as SGHRS and CDR2 as YFSETQ. This CDR3 has 13 residues. The CDR3 here is CASSSGQTYEQYF. The CDR3 nucleotides read TGCGCCAGCAGCTCCGGACAGACCTACGAGCAGTACTTC.

The V gene is TRBV10-1, the J gene TRBJ2-2, with D perhaps matching TRBD2 (5 bases). Germline loops: CDR1 WNHNN, CDR2 SYGVQD (reference sequence). Between the trimmed V and J ends, which lost 4 bases and 2 bases, there was a span of 11 bases. The length of the CDR3 is 15 residues. The CDR3 sequence is CASSAQRGNTGELFF. CDR3 sequence (DNA): TGCGCCAGCAGTGCCCAACGGGGAAACACCGGGGAGCTGTTTTTT.

This chain joins TRBV29-1 and TRBJ1-1; D remains ambiguous. Trimming left V 4 bases short and J 3 bases short, with 15 bases between. CDR3 size: 14 residues. Germline V CDR1 and CDR2: SQVTM, ANQGSEA. The CDR3, as DNA: TGCAGCGTTGGGACCGGGAGCGCATACACTGAAGCTTTCTTT. It specifies CSVGTGSAYTEAFF.

The chain carries TRBV3-1 (or the pseudogene TRBV3-2) and TRBJ1-1; TRBD1 is a possible D gene (6 bases). CDR3 length: 13 amino acids. The V and J ends lost 0 bases and 10 bases respectively, with 12 bases between them. The germline V gene encodes CDR1 LGHDT and CDR2 YNNKEL (reference sequence). The CDR3 DNA reads as TGTGCCAGCAGCCAAGAGCTTACAGGGATAGCTTTCTTT. Protein: CASSQELTGIAFF.

This chain uses TRBV15 with TRBJ1-1; D gene uncertain. The germline V and J ends were trimmed by 1 base and 0 bases, with 12 bases remaining between them. Per germline, CDR1 LNHNV and CDR2 YYDKDF (reference sequence). There are 16 residues in the CDR3. CDR3: CATSRGSGDMNTEAFF. The CDR3 nucleotides read TGTGCCACCAGCAGAGGATCCGGTGACATGAACACTGAAGCTTTCTTT. The complete variable domain, with remaining parts taken from reference TRBV15 and TRBJ1-1, reads DAMVIQNPRYQVTQFGKPVTLSCSQTLNHNVMYWYQQKSSQAPKLLFHYYDKDFNNEADTPDNFQSRRPNTSFCFLDIRSPGLGDTAMYLCATSRGSGDMNTEAFFGQGTRLTVV.

V gene TRBV6-5 combines with J gene TRBJ2-3, with 7 nucleotides matching TRBD2. V dropped 6 bases and J dropped 5; count of bases not matched to a gene: 5. The V gene's germline CDR1 is MNHEY and CDR2 SVGAGI. CDR3 length: 13 amino acids. CDR3 coding DNA: TGTGCCAGCAGGACTGGGGGGGGAGATACGCAGTATTTT. Translating gives CASRTGGGDTQYF.

This clone appeared a single time. This sequence joins TRBV2 and TRBJ2-5, with 15 bases identical to TRBD2. This CDR3 has 16 residues. V dropped 6 bases and J dropped 2; count of bases not matched to a gene: 4. Per germline, CDR1 SNHLY and CDR2 FYNNEI. CDR3 DNA sequence: TGTGCCAGCAGCGACGGACTAGCGGGGGGGCAAGAGACCCAGTACTTC. Translation: CASSDGLAGGQETQYF.

This chain connects TRBV9 to TRBJ1-1, with D tentatively TRBD1 (6 bases). Germline V gene sequence: CDR1 SGDLS, CDR2 YYNGEE. With 3 bases removed from V and 5 bases from J, the gap between germline ends came to 20 bases. This CDR3 is built from 16 residues. This CDR3 is CASSEGGARARTEAFF. CDR3 DNA sequence: TGTGCCAGCAGCGAGGGGGGGGCGCGAGCTAGGACTGAAGCTTTCTTT.

J is TRBJ1-4 and V is TRBV5-4; D not certain. This CDR3 is built from 14 residues. Trimming cost V 0 bases and J 8 bases, with 11 bases left between them. Per the germline V gene, CDR1 is SGHNT and CDR2 is YYREEE (reference sequence). The CDR3 protein is CASSLEPREEKLFF. The DNA of the CDR3 is TGTGCCAGCAGCTTGGAGCCGCGGGAAGAAAAACTGTTTTTT.

This chain uses TRBV10-3 with TRBJ1-5; D ambiguous. The CDR3 contains 16 residues. Germline CDR1 reads ENHRY; CDR2 reads SYGVKD. Trimming cost V 0 bases and J 4 bases, with 13 bases left between them. CDR3 DNA sequence: TGTGCCATCAGTGAGTCTATCCCAGGAACAAATCAGCCCCAGCATTTT. This translates into CAISESIPGTNQPQHF.

The chain couples TRBV19 to TRBJ1-2; no definite D call. V gave up 9 bases and J gave up 8 bases, with 16 bases separating them. CDR1 is LNHDA, CDR2 SQIVND, per germline (reference sequence). The CDR3 extends over 12 amino acids. CDR3 nucleotide sequence: TGTGCCAGCAGAGTTTCTGCGGGGGGCTACACCTTC. Translation gives CASRVSAGGYTF.

The chain carries TRBV2 and TRBJ2-3; 9 bases align to TRBD1. The CDR3 sequence is 15 residues long. Germline V CDR1 and CDR2: SNHLY, FYNNEI. Trimming removed 6 bases from V and 1 base from J; junction bases left unmatched: 5. Here the CDR3 reads CASRTGGWGTDTQYF. CDR3 sequence (DNA): TGTGCCAGCAGGACAGGGGGTTGGGGCACAGATACGCAGTATTTT.

This chain uses TRBV3-1 (or the pseudogene TRBV3-2) with TRBJ2-5, with 8 bases matching TRBD2. The CDR3 is made up of 14 amino acids. The trim removed 7 bases at V and 3 bases at J, leaving 7 bases unmatched. The germline gives CDR1 LGHDT, CDR2 YNNKEL (reference sequence). CDR3 sequence: CASTSRGGEETQYF. The CDR3 nucleotides are TGTGCCAGCACAAGCCGGGGGGGTGAAGAGACCCAGTACTTC.

CDR3 DNA sequence: TGCGCCAGCAGCTCGCGACAGGGGGTCCCTGAAGCTTTCTTT. As protein: CASSSRQGVPEAFF. V and J are TRBV5-1 and TRBJ1-1, with 9 positions matching TRBD1. Germline lookup yields CDR1 SGHRS and CDR2 YFSETQ. V dropped 3 bases and J dropped 6; count of bases not matched to a gene: 6. The CDR3 loop spans 14 amino acids. The full variable domain, with the rest looked up from reference TRBV5-1 and TRBJ1-1, is KAGVTQTPRYLIKTRGQQVTLSCSPISGHRSVSWYQQTPGQGLQFLFEYFSETQRNKGNFPGRFSGRQFSNSRSEMNVSTLELGDSALYLCASSSRQGVPEAFFGQGTRLTVV.

This chain connects TRBV2 to TRBJ2-7; 7 nucleotides align to TRBD1. CDR1 and CDR2 (germline): SNHLY, FYNNEI. This CDR3 region has 15 residues. V gave up 8 bases and J gave up 2 bases; unmatched junction bases: 12. Written as DNA, the CDR3 is TGTGCCAGCGGAGAGAACAGGGGACCTGCCTACGAGCAGTACGTC. It is translated as CASGENRGPAYEQYV.

The J gene is TRBJ1-6, the V gene TRBV29-1; D not resolved. Germline CDR1 is SQVTM and CDR2 is ANQGSEA. There are 13 residues in the CDR3. Trimming pared 6 bases from V and 8 bases from J, leaving 14 bases between. The CDR3 loop is CSVRERGDSPLHF. The CDR3 DNA reads as TGCAGCGTGAGGGAACGGGGTGATTCACCCCTCCACTTT.

This CDR3 is CASKGLSSGNTIYF. CDR3 DNA sequence: TGTGCCAGTAAGGGGCTAAGCTCTGGAAACACCATATATTTT. The V and J genes are TRBV19 and TRBJ1-3, with a tentative D call TRBD1 (5 bases). The CDR3 length is 14 residues. V was clipped by 7 bases and J by 0 bases, with 10 bases between them. CDR1 LNHDA and CDR2 SQIVND come from the germline V gene (reference sequence).